The T cell receptor beta chain described here comes from a study of shared clonotypes between healthy human individuals. For the study at large: The plates for each donor numbered three CD4 naive, three CD4 memory, two CD8 naive and one CD8 memory.

Genomic DNA (from each subset) was split evenly across several immunoSEQ plates. TCRdb keeps only in-frame clones here, not all; method: immunoSEQ multiplex PCR. Among about 1.1 million clones listed, about 80% were seen once. The CDR3 is 16 residues long. Germline values: CDR1 SQVTM, CDR2 ANQGSEA. The junction had 11 bases not matched to a gene; V was cut back by 0 bases and J by 8 bases. A single count supports this clone. The chain has TRBV29-1 and TRBJ1-2; 11 nucleotides line up with TRBD1. This TCR came from a man younger than 35 in good health. Some clones in this sample may be carry-over from other donors' samples. Sequenced: memory CD4+ T cells from PBMCs. Subset defined: CD45RA-negative fraction. The CDR3 sequence is CSVEDRWDRGAGGYTF. For the CDR3, the DNA is TGCAGCGTTGAAGATCGATGGGACAGGGGGGCTGGCGGCTACACCTTC.